This TCR beta chain is drawn from a study of blood T cells in healthy people across ages. Donation came from healthy Caucasian individuals in Russia who were aged about 6 to 95. Every donor gave 8 to 10 milliliters of peripheral blood. Every sample had a minimum of 6 million PBMCs isolated. Using a J-beta primer mix together with a sample-barcoded 5' primer, a second PCR was run for roughly 7 to 12 cycles. TCRdb used MiXCR to reprocess the 5' RACE reads, holding one entry per CDR3 protein. The table shows 1.5 million to 2 million distinct CDR3 sequences, with roughly 49% occurring only once. As concerns this clonotype: Its antigen is still unknown.

The CDR3 is made up of 11 amino acids. Trimming cost V 8 bases and J 4 bases; bases outside gene matches: 0. General observations from the study: It was not known whether donors were CMV positive (a possible confounder of expanded clonotype changes).

This sequence originates from a woman aged 40 to 55 in good health. The sequencing sample was made of blood. The chain links TRBV12-3 or TRBV12-4 to TRBJ2-3; TRBD2 matches 7 bases. Written as DNA, the CDR3 is TGTGCCAGCGCGGGGGCAGATACGCAGTATTTT. It translates to CASAGADTQYF.